A selection of T cell receptor beta chains follows, all from one sample in a study of graft-versus-host responses after intestinal transplantation. Here immunoSEQ multiplex PCR was the method, and the copy in TCRdb shows in-frame clones only, minus some. Of some 83,000 clones listed, 91% are singletons. No antigen has been identified for these receptors. Sample: unstimulated CD4+ T cells sorted from spleen or lymph node cells, taken before intestinal transplant. These receptors came from a human donor who received an intestinal transplant. The CDR3 runs from the conserved cysteine through the conserved F or W. A D gene is named only where the DNA matches it firmly. Not all rows give a size; the values are once, few, many and, for expanded clones, a class.

once,TRBV28,NA,TRBJ1-2,TGTGCCAGCAGCCCATCCGGACAGTCCTATGGCTACACCTTC,CASSPSGQSYGYTF
once,TRBV6-5,TRBD1,TRBJ1-2,TGTGCCAGCAGAGCCGGGACAGGGGGACTTGGCTACACCTTC,CASRAGTGGLGYTF
NA,TRBV6-1,TRBD2,TRBJ2-3,TGTGCCAGCAGCCTAACTAGCGGGTTGGCAGATACGCAGTATTTT,CASSLTSGLADTQYF
NA,TRBV2,TRBD1,TRBJ2-7,TGTGCCAGCAGTACCCCTAACTCCTGGACAGGGATAACCTACGAGCAGTACTTC,CASSTPNSWTGITYEQYF
NA,TRBV7-2,NA,TRBJ1-1,TGTGCCAGCAGGGGGACCGGGAGGGGAGTGATGAACACTGAAGCTTTCTTT,CASRGTGRGVMNTEAFF
few,TRBV6-1,TRBD1,TRBJ2-7,TGTGCCAGCAGTGAATCGACAGGGGGCGGGGAGCAGTACTTC,CASSESTGGGEQYF
NA,TRBV7-6,TRBD2,TRBJ2-3,TGTGCCAGCAGCTTAAGCGGGGGGAGCACAGATACGCAGTATTTT,CASSLSGGSTDTQYF
NA,TRBV2,TRBD1,TRBJ1-1,TGTGCCAGCAGTCTCGACAGGGTATCGAACACTGAAGCTTTCTTT,CASSLDRVSNTEAFF
once,TRBV14,NA,TRBJ1-1,TGTGCCAGCAGCCACTTCCCGGACACTGAAGCTTTCTTT,CASSHFPDTEAFF
once,TRBV7-8,NA,TRBJ2-1,TGTGCCAGCAGCTTAGTGGCGGTGAGGACCTACAATGAGCAGTTCTTC,CASSLVAVRTYNEQFF
NA,TRBV19,TRBD2,TRBJ2-3,TGTGCGGTATCAATAGCGGGGGCCACAGATACGCAGTATTTT,CAVSIAGATDTQYF
once,TRBV4-3,NA,TRBJ1-5,TGCGCCAGCAGCCAAGACAGGGTTCAGCCCCAGCATTTT,CASSQDRVQPQHF
NA,TRBV30,TRBD1,TRBJ1-2,TGTGCCTGGGAATCGACGCAGGGGGCTTATGGCTACACCTTC,CAWESTQGAYGYTF
NA,TRBV9,NA,TRBJ2-7,TGTGCCAGCAGCGTAGGCCCCGCGGGACAGCTTTACGAGCAGTACTTC,CASSVGPAGQLYEQYF
NA,TRBV2,NA,TRBJ1-1,TGTGCCAGCGGCGGGGGAACTGAAGCTTTCTTT,CASGGGTEAFF
NA,TRBV19,NA,TRBJ2-3,TGTGCCAGTAGTATAGGCGGCCCGACAGATACGCAGTATTTT,CASSIGGPTDTQYF
NA,TRBV5-1,TRBD1,TRBJ2-7,TGCGCCAGCAGCACGAACAGGGGCCCCTACGAGCAGTACTTC,CASSTNRGPYEQYF
NA,TRBV7-9,NA,TRBJ1-6,TGTGCCAGCAGCCCGTACCGGGACACTGAAAATTCACCCCTCCACTTT,CASSPYRDTENSPLHF
NA,TRBV30,NA,TRBJ1-1,TGTGCCTGGCGGGCAGGGCTGAACACTGAAGCTTTCTTT,CAWRAGLNTEAFF
NA,TRBV7-9,TRBD1,TRBJ1-4,TGTGCCAGCAGCCCTCGACAGGGCCGGACAACTAATGAAAAACTGTTTTTT,CASSPRQGRTTNEKLFF
once,TRBV30,NA,TRBJ1-1,TGTGCCTGGACCACTGGAAGGAGGACTGAAGCTTTCTTT,CAWTTGRRTEAFF
NA,TRBV5-1,TRBD1,TRBJ1-2,TGCGCCAGCAGCTTAGGACAGGGGGCAGGGGATGGCTACACCTTC,CASSLGQGAGDGYTF
NA,TRBV7-2,NA,TRBJ1-3,TGTGCCAGCAGCTTAAACAGGGTAGACACCATATATTTT,CASSLNRVDTIYF
NA,TRBV30,NA,TRBJ2-7,TGTGCCTGGAGTGTACGCGGCTACGAGCAGTACTTC,CAWSVRGYEQYF
NA,TRBV30,NA,TRBJ2-2,TGTGCCTGGAGTGTATGGGCCGGCGGGGAGCTGTTTTTT,CAWSVWAGGELFF
NA,TRBV5-1,TRBD1,TRBJ2-3,TGCGCCAGCAGCATACAGGGGACAGATACGCAGTATTTT,CASSIQGTDTQYF
once,TRBV19,TRBD1,TRBJ1-4,TGTGCCAGTAAGCGCCGGGACAGAGATAATGAAAAACTGTTTTTT,CASKRRDRDNEKLFF
NA,TRBV5-4,TRBD1,TRBJ2-7,TGTGCCAGCAGCTTGGACAGGGGCGACGAGCAGTACTTC,CASSLDRGDEQYF
NA,TRBV6-6,NA,TRBJ1-1,TGTGCCAGCAGTTACTTAGTGAGGGTTGAAGCTTTCTTT,CASSYLVRVEAFF
NA,TRBV4-3,TRBD1,TRBJ2-3,TGCGCCAGCAGCCAAGATTACGGGGACAGGATAACAGATACGCAGTATTTT,CASSQDYGDRITDTQYF
NA,TRBV5-1,TRBD2,TRBJ2-3,TGCGCCAGCAGCCCGACTAGCGGGGGGGATACGCAGTATTTT,CASSPTSGGDTQYF
NA,TRBV19,TRBD2,TRBJ2-7,TGTGCCAGTAGTCTTGTGGGCGGCCGGGAAGCCGGGGGGGAGCAGTACTTC,CASSLVGGREAGGEQYF
NA,TRBV7-7,TRBD1,TRBJ2-5,TGTGCCAGCAGCCGCGGACAGGGGTCAAGGGAGACCCAGTACTTC,CASSRGQGSRETQYF
NA,TRBV19,NA,TRBJ1-2,TGTGCCAGTACCCCATTGGCGGGGGACGGTCCCTATGGCTACACCTTC,CASTPLAGDGPYGYTF
NA,TRBV6-6,NA,TRBJ2-5,TGTGCCAGCAGTTACGGTGCGGGTCAAGAGACCCAGTACTTC,CASSYGAGQETQYF
NA,TRBV12-5,TRBD1,TRBJ1-5,TGTGCTAGTGGCCCGGACAGGGGGTTAGTGCCTTCCTATCTCGATCAGCCCCAGCATTTT,CASGPDRGLVPSYLDQPQHF
NA,TRBV27,NA,TRBJ2-6,TGTGCCAGCAGTTTAGCCACAGGGTCCGCTGGGGCCAACGTCCTGACTTTC,CASSLATGSAGANVLTF
NA,TRBV10-3,TRBD1,TRBJ1-1,TGTGCCATCAGTGACAAGACAGGGATTCGGATAACTGAAGCTTTCTTT,CAISDKTGIRITEAFF
NA,TRBV6-6,TRBD1,TRBJ1-2,TGTGCCAGCAGCTGGAGCGGACAGGGAGTATGGTATGGCTACACCTTC,CASSWSGQGVWYGYTF
NA,TRBV23-1,NA,TRBJ1-5,TGCGCCAGCAGTCAAACCGGGGCGGGGTGGCCCCAGCATTTT,CASSQTGAGWPQHF
NA,TRBV6-6,NA,TRBJ1-1,TGTGCCAGCAGCCTGGGGGAGGGGACTGAAGCTTTCTTT,CASSLGEGTEAFF
NA,TRBV7-9,TRBD2,TRBJ2-3,TGTGCCGGTTCAGCGGGGCTTAGCACAGATACGCAGTATTTT,CAGSAGLSTDTQYF
once,TRBV12-5,TRBD2,TRBJ2-7,TGTGCTAGTGGTCCGCCCGGACTAGCGGGCTACGAGCAGTACTTC,CASGPPGLAGYEQYF
NA,TRBV11-3,TRBD1,TRBJ1-5,TGTGCCAGCAGCTTAGGGACAGGGTTCAATCAGCCCCAGCATTTT,CASSLGTGFNQPQHF
NA,TRBV5-1,TRBD1,TRBJ2-7,TGCGCCAGCGGCTACACAGGGGAACCCTACGAGCAGTACTTC,CASGYTGEPYEQYF
few,TRBV6-5,TRBD1,TRBJ1-2,TGTGCCAGCAGGGCGGGACAGGGAGGTGGCTACACCTTC,CASRAGQGGGYTF
NA,TRBV4-3,NA,TRBJ1-6,TGCGCCAGCAGCCAAGATACACAGGATAGCTCCTATAATTCACCCCTCCACTTT,CASSQDTQDSSYNSPLHF
NA,TRBV5-1,NA,TRBJ2-7,TGCGCCAGCAGCTTGGCGGGGAAACTCTACGAGCAGTACTTC,CASSLAGKLYEQYF
NA,TRBV4-3,NA,TRBJ2-3,TGCGCCAGCAGCCAAGATTGGGCTCCCCCCGTGGATACGCAGTATTTT,CASSQDWAPPVDTQYF
NA,TRBV18,TRBD2,TRBJ2-3,TGTGCCAGCTCACCACAAGGGACTAGCGGCCGCACAGATACGCAGTATTTT,CASSPQGTSGRTDTQYF
NA,TRBV11-2,NA,TRBJ1-3,TGTGCCAGCAGCTTAGGAGGCTCTGGAAACACCATATATTTT,CASSLGGSGNTIYF
NA,TRBV7-2,NA,TRBJ1-6,TGTGCCAGCAGCATCGGTACCAATTCACCCCTCCACTTT,CASSIGTNSPLHF
NA,TRBV13,TRBD2,TRBJ2-3,TGTGCCAGCAGCTTGAAGCGGGGTATCACAGATACGCAGTATTTT,CASSLKRGITDTQYF
NA,TRBV20-1,NA,TRBJ1-1,TGCAGTGCTAGAAGCGGGGCAGAAGCTTTCTTT,CSARSGAEAFF
NA,TRBV29-1,TRBD1,TRBJ2-1,TGCAGCGTTGAAAGGACAGGTGAGCAGTTCTTC,CSVERTGEQFF